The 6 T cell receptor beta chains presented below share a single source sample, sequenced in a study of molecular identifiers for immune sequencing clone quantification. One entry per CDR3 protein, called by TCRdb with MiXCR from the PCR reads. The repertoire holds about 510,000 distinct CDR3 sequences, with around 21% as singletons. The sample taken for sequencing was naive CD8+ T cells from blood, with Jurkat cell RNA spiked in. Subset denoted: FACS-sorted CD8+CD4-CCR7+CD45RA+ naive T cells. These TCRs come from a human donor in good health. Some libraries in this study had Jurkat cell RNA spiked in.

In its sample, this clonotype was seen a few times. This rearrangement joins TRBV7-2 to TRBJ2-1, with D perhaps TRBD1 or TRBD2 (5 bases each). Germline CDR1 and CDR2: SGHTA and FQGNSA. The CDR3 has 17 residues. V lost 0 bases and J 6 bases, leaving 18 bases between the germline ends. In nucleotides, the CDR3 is TGTGCCAGCAGCTTAGCGTATTTCATTCCGGGGCCCAATGAGCAGTTCTTC. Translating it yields CASSLAYFIPGPNEQFF.

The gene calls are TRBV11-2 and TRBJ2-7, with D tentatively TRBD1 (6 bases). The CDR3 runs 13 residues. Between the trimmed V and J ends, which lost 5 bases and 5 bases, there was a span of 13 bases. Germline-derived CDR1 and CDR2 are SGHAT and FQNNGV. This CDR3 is CASSEQGHHEQYF. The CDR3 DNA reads TGTGCCAGCAGCGAACAGGGACACCACGAGCAGTACTTC.

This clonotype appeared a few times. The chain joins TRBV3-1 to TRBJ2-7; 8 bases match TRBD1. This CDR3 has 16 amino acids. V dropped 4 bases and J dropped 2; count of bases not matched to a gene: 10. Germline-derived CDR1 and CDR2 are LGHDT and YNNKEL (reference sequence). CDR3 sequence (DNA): TGTGCCAGCAGCCGAAACCCGGGACAGGCCACCTACGAGCAGTACTTC. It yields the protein CASSRNPGQATYEQYF.

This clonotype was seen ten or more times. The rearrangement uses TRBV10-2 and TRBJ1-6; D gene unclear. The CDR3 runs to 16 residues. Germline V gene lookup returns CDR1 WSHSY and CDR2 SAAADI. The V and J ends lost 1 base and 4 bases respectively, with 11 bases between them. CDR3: CASSEYRAEYNSPLHF. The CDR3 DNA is TGCGCCAGCAGTGAGTACCGAGCGGAGTATAATTCACCCCTCCACTTT.

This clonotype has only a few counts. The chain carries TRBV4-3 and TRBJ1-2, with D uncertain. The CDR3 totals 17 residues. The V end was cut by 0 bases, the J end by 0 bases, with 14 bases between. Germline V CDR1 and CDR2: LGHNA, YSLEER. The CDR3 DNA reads TGCGCCAGCAGCCAAGATCTCGGCGGACGCTCTAACTATGGCTACACCTTC. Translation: CASSQDLGGRSNYGYTF.

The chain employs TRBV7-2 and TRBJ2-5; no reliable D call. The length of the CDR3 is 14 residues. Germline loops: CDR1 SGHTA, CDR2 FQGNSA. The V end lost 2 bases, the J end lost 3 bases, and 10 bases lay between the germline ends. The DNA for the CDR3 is TGTGCCAGCAGCTTATTAGGCAGAAAAGAGACCCAGTACTTC. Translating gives CASSLLGRKETQYF.